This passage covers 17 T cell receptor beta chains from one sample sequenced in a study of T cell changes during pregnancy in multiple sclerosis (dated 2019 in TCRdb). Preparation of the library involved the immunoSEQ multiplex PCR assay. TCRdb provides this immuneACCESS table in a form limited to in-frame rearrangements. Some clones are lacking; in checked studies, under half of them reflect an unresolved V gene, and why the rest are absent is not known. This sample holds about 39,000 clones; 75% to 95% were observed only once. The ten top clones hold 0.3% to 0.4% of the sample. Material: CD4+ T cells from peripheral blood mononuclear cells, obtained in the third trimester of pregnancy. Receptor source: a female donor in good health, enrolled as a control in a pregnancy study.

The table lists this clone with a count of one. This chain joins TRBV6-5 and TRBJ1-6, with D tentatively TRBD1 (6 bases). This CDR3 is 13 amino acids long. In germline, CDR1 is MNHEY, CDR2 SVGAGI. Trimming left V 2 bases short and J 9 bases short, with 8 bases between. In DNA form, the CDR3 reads TGTGCCAGCAGTTACAGGGGGAGTTCACCCCTCCACTTT. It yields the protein CASSYRGSSPLHF.

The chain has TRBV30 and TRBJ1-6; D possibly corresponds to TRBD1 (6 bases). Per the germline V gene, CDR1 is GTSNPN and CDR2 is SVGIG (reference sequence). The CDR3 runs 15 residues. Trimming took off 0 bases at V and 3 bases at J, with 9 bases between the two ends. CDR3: CAWSVDSNYNSPLHF. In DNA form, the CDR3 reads TGTGCCTGGAGTGTGGACAGCAACTATAATTCACCCCTCCACTTT.

The CDR3 nucleotides read TGTGCCAGCAGCCCCACATCGGCGGGACAGACAGATACGCAGTATTTT. Translation gives CASSPTSAGQTDTQYF. This chain connects TRBV11-2 to TRBJ2-3, with a tentative D call TRBD1 (7 bases). CDR1 SGHAT and CDR2 FQNNGV come from the germline V gene. The CDR3 is 16 amino acids. Trimming stripped 5 bases from V and 3 bases from J, with 18 bases between.

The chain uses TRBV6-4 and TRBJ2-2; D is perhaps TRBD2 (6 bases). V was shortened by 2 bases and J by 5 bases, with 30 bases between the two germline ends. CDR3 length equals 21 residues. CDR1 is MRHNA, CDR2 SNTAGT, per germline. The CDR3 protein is CASSDTPLWSSEGRKTGELFF. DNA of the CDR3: TGTGCCAGCAGTGACACTCCCCTATGGTCTTCGGAGGGGAGAAAGACCGGGGAGCTGTTTTTT.

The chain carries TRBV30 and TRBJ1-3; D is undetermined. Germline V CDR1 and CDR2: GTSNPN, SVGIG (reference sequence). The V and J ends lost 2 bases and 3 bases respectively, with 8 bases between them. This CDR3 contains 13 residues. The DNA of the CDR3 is TGTGCCTGGAGTAGCGGGGTTGGAAACACCATATATTTT. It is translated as CAWSSGVGNTIYF.

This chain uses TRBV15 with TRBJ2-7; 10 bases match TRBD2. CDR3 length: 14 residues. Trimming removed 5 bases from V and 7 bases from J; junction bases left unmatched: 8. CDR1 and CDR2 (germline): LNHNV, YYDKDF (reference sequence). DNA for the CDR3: TGTGCCACCAGCCCCAGCGGGAGGGCGGGGGAGCAGTACTTC. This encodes CATSPSGRAGEQYF.

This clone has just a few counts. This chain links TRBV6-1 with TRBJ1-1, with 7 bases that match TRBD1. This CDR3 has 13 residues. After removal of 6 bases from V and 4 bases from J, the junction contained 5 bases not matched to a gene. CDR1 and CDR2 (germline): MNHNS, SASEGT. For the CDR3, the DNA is TGTGCCAGCAGGGAAACAGGGGTCACTGAAGCTTTCTTT. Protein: CASRETGVTEAFF.

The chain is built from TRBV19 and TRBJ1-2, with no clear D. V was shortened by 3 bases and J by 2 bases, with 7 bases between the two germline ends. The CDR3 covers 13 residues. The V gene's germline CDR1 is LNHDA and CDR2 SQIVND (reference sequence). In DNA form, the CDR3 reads TGTGCCAGTAGTATCGACAAGAACTATGGCTACACCTTC. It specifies CASSIDKNYGYTF.

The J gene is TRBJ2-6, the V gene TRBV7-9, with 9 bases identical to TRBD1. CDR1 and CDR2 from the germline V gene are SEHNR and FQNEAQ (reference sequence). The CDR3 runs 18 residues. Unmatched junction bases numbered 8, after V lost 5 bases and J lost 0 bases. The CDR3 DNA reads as TGTGCCAGCAGCATCCCCGGGACAGGGAACTCTGGGGCCAACGTCCTGACTTTC. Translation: CASSIPGTGNSGANVLTF.

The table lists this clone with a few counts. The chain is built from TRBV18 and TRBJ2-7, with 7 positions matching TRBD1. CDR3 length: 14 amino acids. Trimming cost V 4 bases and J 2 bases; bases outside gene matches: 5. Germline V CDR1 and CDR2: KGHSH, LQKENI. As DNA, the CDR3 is TGTGCCAGCTCACAGACGGGACAGCCCTACGAGCAGTACTTC. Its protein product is CASSQTGQPYEQYF. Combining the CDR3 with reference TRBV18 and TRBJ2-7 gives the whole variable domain NAGVMQNPRHLVRRRGQEARLRCSPMKGHSHVYWYRQLPEEGLKFMVYLQKENIIDESGMPKERFSAEFPKEGPSILRIQQVVRGDSAAYFCASSQTGQPYEQYFGPGTRLTVT.

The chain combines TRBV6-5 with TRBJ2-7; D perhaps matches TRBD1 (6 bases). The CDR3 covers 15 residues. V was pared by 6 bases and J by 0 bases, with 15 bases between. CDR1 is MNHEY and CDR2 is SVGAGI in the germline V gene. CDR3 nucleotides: TGTGCCAGCAGCCGGACAGTGGTGAGCTCCTACGAGCAGTACTTC. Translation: CASSRTVVSSYEQYF.

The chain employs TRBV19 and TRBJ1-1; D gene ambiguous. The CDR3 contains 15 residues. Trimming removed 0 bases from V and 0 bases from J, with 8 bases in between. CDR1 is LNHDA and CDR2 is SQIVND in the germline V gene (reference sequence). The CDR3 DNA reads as TGTGCCAGTAGTATAGATGCGGGGTTGAACACTGAAGCTTTCTTT. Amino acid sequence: CASSIDAGLNTEAFF. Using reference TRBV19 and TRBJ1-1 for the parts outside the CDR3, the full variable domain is DGGITQSPKYLFRKEGQNVTLSCEQNLNHDAMYWYRQDPGQGLRLIYYSQIVNDFQKGDIAEGYSVSREKKESFPLTVTSAQKNPTAFYLCASSIDAGLNTEAFFGQGTRLTVV.

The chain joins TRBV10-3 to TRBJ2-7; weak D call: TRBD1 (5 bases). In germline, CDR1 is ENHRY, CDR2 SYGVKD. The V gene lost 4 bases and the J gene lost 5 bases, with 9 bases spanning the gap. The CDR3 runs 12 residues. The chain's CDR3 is CAISVQGNEQYF. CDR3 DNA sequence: TGTGCCATCAGTGTTCAGGGAAACGAGCAGTACTTC.

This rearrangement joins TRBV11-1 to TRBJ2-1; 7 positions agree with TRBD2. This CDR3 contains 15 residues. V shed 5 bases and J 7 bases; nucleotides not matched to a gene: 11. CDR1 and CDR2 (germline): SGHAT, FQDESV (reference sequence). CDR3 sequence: CASSPRALAKNEQFF. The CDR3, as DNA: TGTGCCAGCAGCCCCCGGGCACTAGCGAAAAATGAGCAGTTCTTC.

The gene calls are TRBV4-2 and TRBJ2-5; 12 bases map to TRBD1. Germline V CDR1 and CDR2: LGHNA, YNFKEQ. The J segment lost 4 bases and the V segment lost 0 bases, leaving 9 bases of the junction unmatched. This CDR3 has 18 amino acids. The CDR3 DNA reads TGTGCCAGCAGCCAAGACGGGACAGGGGGCACAGGAGGAGAGACCCAGTACTTC. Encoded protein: CASSQDGTGGTGGETQYF.

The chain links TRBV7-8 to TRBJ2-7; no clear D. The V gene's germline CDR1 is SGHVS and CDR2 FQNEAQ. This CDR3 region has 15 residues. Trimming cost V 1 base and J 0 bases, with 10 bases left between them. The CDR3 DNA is TGTGCCAGCAGCTTAGGACACCAAAGCTCCTACGAGCAGTACTTC. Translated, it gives CASSLGHQSSYEQYF.

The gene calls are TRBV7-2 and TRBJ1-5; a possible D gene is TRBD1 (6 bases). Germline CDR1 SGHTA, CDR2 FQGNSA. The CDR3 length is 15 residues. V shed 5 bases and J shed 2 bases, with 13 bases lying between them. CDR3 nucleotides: TGTGCCAGCAGCCCTAAACCAGGGGGCAATCAGCCCCAGCATTTT. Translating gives CASSPKPGGNQPQHF.